A selection of T cell receptor beta chains follows, all from one sample in a study of T cell responses to AZD1222 COVID-19 vaccine. The assay was immunoSEQ multiplex PCR, and TCRdb's table has in-frame clones only and misses some. The sample shows around 84,000 clones, around nine tenths of them seen only once. The sequencing used peripheral blood, collected on day 0 of MenACWY control vaccination. The receptors stem from an adult in good health. The CDR3 runs from the conserved cysteine through the conserved F or W. A D gene is named only where the DNA matches it firmly. Rows may omit the clone size; those that give it use once, few, many or a size class.

v_call,d_call,clone_size,j_call,cdr3_aa,cdr3_nt
TRBV27,.,.,TRBJ2-7,CASSFAGPSYEQYF,TGTGCCAGCAGTTTCGCGGGACCTTCCTACGAGCAGTACTTC
TRBV30,.,.,TRBJ1-5,CAWSGRGNQPQHF,TGTGCCTGGAGTGGCAGGGGCAATCAGCCCCAGCATTTT
TRBV30,.,.,TRBJ1-2,CAWSALPNYGYTF,TGTGCCTGGAGTGCATTACCTAACTATGGCTACACCTTC
TRBV7-7,TRBD2,.,TRBJ2-5,CASSLGGGGQETQYF,TGTGCCAGCAGCTTAGGTGGCGGGGGCCAAGAGACCCAGTACTTC
TRBV2,TRBD1,once,TRBJ1-3,CASNTPGQFFGNTIYF,TGTGCCAGCAACACCCCGGGACAGTTCTTTGGAAACACCATATATTTT
TRBV16,TRBD1,.,TRBJ1-2,CASSQSLQGNGYTF,TGTGCCAGCAGCCAATCGTTACAGGGGAATGGCTACACCTTC
TRBV10-3,.,.,TRBJ2-1,CAISDGRTNNEQFF,TGTGCCATCAGTGACGGGAGAACTAACAATGAGCAGTTCTTC
TRBV27,.,.,TRBJ1-2,CASSLVGRGGYTF,TGTGCCAGTAGTTTAGTGGGCAGGGGTGGCTACACCTTC
TRBV20-1,.,once,TRBJ1-6,CSASPGLGNSPLHF,TGCAGTGCCAGTCCGGGATTGGGTAATTCACCCCTCCACTTT
TRBV4-2,.,once,TRBJ1-6,CASSQGGSKSSPLHF,TGTGCCAGCAGCCAAGGGGGTTCTAAGTCCTCACCCCTCCACTTT
TRBV25-1,.,.,TRBJ1-6,CASSELSNSPLHF,TGTGCCAGCAGTGAACTTAGTAATTCACCCCTCCACTTT
TRBV5-1,.,once,TRBJ1-1,CASSPGSAEAFF,TGCGCCAGCAGCCCTGGTTCTGCTGAAGCTTTCTTT
TRBV15,.,.,TRBJ1-5,CATSRDGGLEPQHF,TGTGCCACCAGCAGAGATGGGGGCCTGGAGCCCCAGCATTTT
TRBV4-1,.,once,TRBJ1-2,CASSQDFQAYYGYTF,TGCGCCAGCAGCCAAGATTTCCAGGCCTACTATGGCTACACCTTC
TRBV19,.,.,TRBJ1-4,CASSITGNREKLFF,TGTGCCAGTAGTATTACGGGGAATCGAGAAAAACTGTTTTTT
TRBV30,TRBD1,.,TRBJ1-2,CAWSVGQGTGYGYTF,TGTGCCTGGAGTGTAGGACAGGGGACCGGCTATGGCTACACCTTC
TRBV5-4,.,.,TRBJ2-2,CASSLAGGLNTGELFF,TGTGCCAGCAGCTTGGCTGGGGGGTTGAACACCGGGGAGCTGTTTTTT
TRBV4-1,TRBD1,.,TRBJ1-2,CASSQEGQGEYGYTF,TGCGCCAGCAGCCAAGAGGGACAGGGAGAATATGGCTACACCTTC
TRBV4-3,TRBD1,.,TRBJ1-2,CASSQDLEGASDYGYTF,TGCGCCAGCAGCCAAGATTTGGAGGGGGCGTCGGACTATGGCTACACCTTC
TRBV20-1,.,.,TRBJ1-1,CSASQVRPGGTEAFF,TGCAGTGCTAGTCAGGTTCGCCCGGGGGGCACTGAAGCTTTCTTT
TRBV4-3,.,.,TRBJ1-4,CASSQGQLSSEKLFF,TGCGCCAGCAGCCAAGGACAGTTGAGCTCTGAAAAACTGTTTTTT
TRBV30,.,.,TRBJ1-6,CAWSLFGGNSPLHF,TGTGCCTGGAGTTTATTCGGGGGAAATTCACCCCTCCACTTT
TRBV2,.,.,TRBJ2-3,CASGAGGTDTQYF,TGTGCCAGCGGCGCCGGAGGGACAGATACGCAGTATTTT
TRBV10-3,TRBD1,once,TRBJ2-7,CAISTMRDRPSYEQYF,TGTGCCATCAGTACCATGAGGGACAGGCCCTCCTACGAGCAGTACTTC
TRBV27,.,.,TRBJ2-2,CASSSKNTGELFF,TGTGCCAGCAGTTCAAAAAACACCGGGGAGCTGTTTTTT
TRBV5-8,.,once,TRBJ1-4,CASSFRDPTNEKLFF,TGTGCCAGCAGCTTCAGGGACCCAACTAATGAAAAACTGTTTTTT
TRBV29-1,.,.,TRBJ2-2,CSGGSNTGELFF,TGCAGCGGAGGGTCGAACACCGGGGAGCTGTTTTTT
TRBV5-1,.,.,TRBJ2-2,CASSLAASGTGELFF,TGCGCCAGCAGCTTGGCGGCCAGTGGCACCGGGGAGCTGTTTTTT
TRBV28,.,.,TRBJ1-1,CASSSAAEAFF,TGTGCCAGCAGCTCCGCAGCTGAAGCTTTCTTT
TRBV18,TRBD1,.,TRBJ1-1,CASSPTTGVGNTEAFF,TGTGCCAGCTCACCAACGACAGGGGTAGGGAACACTGAAGCTTTCTTT
TRBV5-1,.,once,TRBJ1-2,CASSSSPSGQSGTF,TGCGCCAGCAGCTCGTCTCCCTCCGGACAGAGCGGCACCTTC
TRBV3-1/TRBV3-2,.,.,TRBJ2-7,CASSGDNSYEQYF,TGTGCCAGCAGCGGGGACAACTCCTACGAGCAGTACTTC
TRBV5-1,.,.,TRBJ2-3,CASSLSPHDSTDTQYF,TGCGCCAGCAGCTTGTCTCCTCATGATAGCACAGATACGCAGTATTTT
TRBV27,.,.,TRBJ1-2,CASSPPGPNYGYTF,TGTGCCAGCAGCCCACCGGGTCCCAACTATGGCTACACCTTC
TRBV19,.,.,TRBJ2-5,CASSGGSQETQYF,TGTGCCAGTAGCGGGGGTAGTCAAGAGACCCAGTACTTC